This T cell receptor beta chain was retrieved from a study of response to subunit inactivated influenza vaccine. Study results and caveats: With each seasonal influenza vaccination, the authors suggested, few new T cells are recruited.

The CDR3 contains 15 residues. From germline, CDR1 is SNHLY and CDR2 FYNNEI. The ends lost 6 bases at V and 4 bases at J; junction bases unmatched: 9. Each CDR3 protein gets one entry after TCRdb re-called the RT-PCR reads with MiXCR. This table holds under 500,000 distinct CDR3 sequences, roughly 9.8% found once. As regards this clonotype: The antigen is not known.

The clonotype was recovered from a man aged 45 to 65 who received an inactivated influenza vaccine. This chain joins TRBV2 and TRBJ2-3; 8 bases match TRBD1. This material consisted of PBMCs from blood, taken roughly 45 days after vaccination. CDR3 nucleotides: TGTGCCAGCAGGATAGACAGGGGAGTCGCAGATACGCAGTATTTT. Encoded protein: CASRIDRGVADTQYF.